Below are 9 T cell receptor beta chains sequenced from a single sample in a study of vaccination and CD4 T cells after COVID-19. Cultured CD4+ T cell DNA was sequenced using the Oncomine TCR Beta short-read assay. TCRdb passed the PCR reads through MiXCR, listing each CDR3 protein once. The sample has 3,600 or so distinct CDR3 sequences, approximately 38% seen once. These receptors are not linked to any known antigen. Treatment given: roughly 10-day PBMC culture with coronavirus spike peptide pools or control peptides (ViraFEST assay). Sample: CD4+ T cells from blood, cultured in vitro. Receptors originate from a human donor who had recovered from COVID-19.

This chain connects TRBV12-3 or TRBV12-4 to TRBJ1-6; D is perhaps TRBD1 (5 bases). Trimming stripped 6 bases from V and 9 bases from J, with 15 bases between. The CDR3 contains 14 residues. This CDR3 is CASSRERGGSPLHF. The CDR3 nucleotides read TGTGCCAGCAGCCGAGAAAGGGGAGGTTCACCCCTCCACTTT.

The chain employs TRBV12-5 and TRBJ1-5; D is perhaps TRBD1 (6 bases). The CDR3 is 13 amino acids. Trimming stripped 2 bases from V and 7 bases from J, with 9 bases between. CDR1 LGHNT and CDR2 FRNRAP come from the germline V gene. The CDR3: CASGLTGWQPQHF. CDR3 sequence (DNA): TGTGCTAGTGGTTTGACAGGGTGGCAGCCCCAGCATTTT.

The genes are TRBV9 and TRBJ2-2; 7 bases match TRBD2. Germline CDR1 reads SGDLS; CDR2 reads YYNGEE. The ends lost 4 bases at V and 6 bases at J; junction bases unmatched: 12. This CDR3 is built from 16 residues. The CDR3 loop reads CASSPAAGNSAGELFF. The CDR3 bases are TGTGCCAGCAGCCCCGCAGCGGGGAACTCCGCCGGGGAGCTGTTTTTT.

Comment on this clonotype: This may come from a read error, since a much larger clone is one base off. The chain joins TRBV20-1 to TRBJ1-1; D is unclear. This CDR3 has 11 residues. Germline loops: CDR1 DFQATT, CDR2 SNEGSKA (reference sequence). CDR3 nucleotides: TGCAGTGCTCAAGTGAACACTGAAGTTTTCTTT. It encodes CSAQVNTEVFF.

The chain carries TRBV3-1 and TRBJ1-1; 8 nucleotides align to TRBD1. This CDR3 region has 13 residues. V dropped 3 bases and J dropped 6; count of bases not matched to a gene: 3. Germline V CDR1 and CDR2: LGHDT, YNNKEL (reference sequence). CDR3 in amino acids: CASSHLDRAEAFF. Here the CDR3 DNA reads TGTGCCAGCAGCCACCTGGACAGGGCTGAAGCTTTCTTT.

A remark on this clonotype: One junction end disagrees with the germline gene, perhaps due to a read error. V usage is TRBV7-2 and J usage is TRBJ2-5, with TRBD2 as a possible D gene (5 bases). Germline values: CDR1 SGHTA, CDR2 FQGNSA. This CDR3 spans 15 amino acids. CDR3 in amino acids: CASSLGTGRQETQYF. The CDR3 nucleotides are TGTGCCAGCAGTTTAGGTACGGGGAGACAAGAGACCCAGTACTTC.

The V and J genes are TRBV2 and TRBJ2-7; no clear D. CDR1 is SNHLY, CDR2 FYNNEI, per germline. This CDR3 contains 14 residues. V gave up 3 bases and J gave up 9 bases, with 18 bases separating them. In DNA, the CDR3 is TGTGCCAGCAGTGATTCTTTGGGCACTCACGGGCAGTACTTC. Protein: CASSDSLGTHGQYF.

The table lists this clonotype with a few counts. The J gene is TRBJ2-5, the V gene TRBV20-1; D not resolved. The V end lost 6 bases, the J end lost 2 bases, and 16 bases lay between the germline ends. Germline CDR1 and CDR2: DFQATT and SNEGSKA (reference sequence). The CDR3 contains 14 residues. The CDR3 nucleotides read TGCAGTGCACCGATTTATTTCGGGCAAGAGACCCAGTACTTC. Amino acids: CSAPIYFGQETQYF.

The chain is built from TRBV27 and TRBJ1-2; the D is unclear. Germline V gene data show CDR1 as MNHEY and CDR2 as SMNVEV (reference sequence). Trimming left V 2 bases short and J 3 bases short, with 10 bases between. The CDR3 runs 14 residues. In nucleotides, the CDR3 is TGTGCCAGCAGTTTAAAAGGCGGAGACTATGGCTACACCTTC. As protein: CASSLKGGDYGYTF.